These T cell receptor beta chains were read from a single sample in a study of shared clonotypes between healthy human individuals. Only in-frame clones appear in the TCRdb table, and some are missing; sequencing was by immunoSEQ multiplex PCR. The sample shows about 2.4 million clones, over 85% of them seen only once. Sequences were obtained from naive CD4+ T cells sorted from blood. The receptors derive from a man between 18 and 35 years old in good health. CDR3s include the opening cysteine and the closing phenylalanine or tryptophan. The order of the fields is D gene, V gene, J gene, CDR3 DNA, CDR3 protein. A D gene is named only where the DNA matches it firmly.

>TRBD1|TRBV18|TRBJ2-5
TGTGCCAGCTCATTGACAGGGTCCCAAGAGACCCAGTACTTC
CASSLTGSQETQYF
>NA|TRBV11-3|TRBJ2-5
TGTGCCAGCAGCTTAGGGGTCCAAGAGACCCAGTACTTC
CASSLGVQETQYF
>TRBD2|TRBV6-5|TRBJ2-2
TGTGCCAGCAGTAGGGGACTAGGTAGCGCCGGGGAGCTGTTTTTT
CASSRGLGSAGELFF
>TRBD2|TRBV5-4|TRBJ2-3
TGTGCCAGCAGCTTGGATCGGGGGGGCCGCACAGATACGCAGTATTTT
CASSLDRGGRTDTQYF
>NA|TRBV10-3|TRBJ2-2
TGTGCCATTCCGAGACAGACCGCGAACACCGGGGAGCTGTTTTTT
CAIPRQTANTGELFF
>NA|TRBV30|TRBJ2-3
TGTGCCTGGGGGCATGCAGATACGCAGTATTTT
CAWGHADTQYF
>NA|TRBV30|TRBJ2-7
TGTGCCTGGAAAATCCCGGGGAGCTCCTACGAGCAGTACTTC
CAWKIPGSSYEQYF
>NA|TRBV7-2|TRBJ1-4
TGTGCCAGCAGCTTTACCCTTCTATCGGGTGAAAAACTGTTTTTT
CASSFTLLSGEKLFF
>TRBD2|TRBV7-6|TRBJ2-5
TGTGCCAGCAGCCCAGGGGTACTAGCGGGAGATAGGGAGACCCAGTACTTC
CASSPGVLAGDRETQYF
>NA|TRBV7-2|TRBJ1-5
TGTGCCAGCAGCTTAGCGATTAATCAGCCCCAGCATTTT
CASSLAINQPQHF
>NA|TRBV29-1|TRBJ2-7
TGCAGCGATAGGGGGGGAAAATTCAGCTCCTACGAGCAGTACTTC
CSDRGGKFSSYEQYF
>NA|TRBV11-2|TRBJ2-6
TGTGCCAGCAGCTTTGGGTGGGCTGGGGCCAACGTCCTGACTTTC
CASSFGWAGANVLTF
>NA|TRBV7-8|TRBJ2-3
TGTGCCAGCAGCCCTGAGATAACCAGGGGCACAGATACGCAGTATTTT
CASSPEITRGTDTQYF
>NA|TRBV18|TRBJ2-7
TGTGCCAGCTCACCACGGGACCAGGGACACGAGCAGTACTTC
CASSPRDQGHEQYF
>TRBD1|TRBV7-8|TRBJ1-6
TGTGCCAGCAGCTTCAGGGACAGACAGAGCTCCTATAATTCACCCCTCCACTTT
CASSFRDRQSSYNSPLHF